This TCR beta chain originates from a study of regulatory T cells in long-lasting Graves disease. CDR1 and CDR2 (germline): MNHEY, SMNVEV (reference sequence). V was clipped by 4 bases and J by 4 bases; unmatched bases: 5. The CDR3 is 14 amino acids. Time point given: persistent/refractory GD, antithyroid drugs over 5 years with positive TRAb. Making the TCR library involved RNA that had been extracted from PBMCs. Guidelines of the American Thyroid Association were used to diagnose Graves' disease. A roughly 8.7-milliliter sample of peripheral blood was drawn into EDTA tubes. The TCR beta library used iRepertoire HTBI primers with Arm-PCR amplification of CDR3. Using its own MiXCR run on the multiplex PCR reads, TCRdb lists one record per CDR3 protein. The data hold roughly 470,000 distinct CDR3 sequences, with more than 20% observed a single time.

Specimen: peripheral blood mononuclear cells (PBMCs), collected when the disease was refractory, from a patient treated with antithyroid drugs. The clonotype originates from a female donor with Graves disease. This chain connects TRBV27 to TRBJ2-5; 8 bases fit TRBD2. Here the CDR3 reads CASSSVAGLETQYF. The CDR3 coding sequence is TGTGCCAGCAGTTCCGTAGCGGGATTAGAGACCCAGTACTTC.